Sequencing of this T cell receptor beta chain was carried out in a study of cytomegalovirus exposure and HLA in healthy donors. About the research overall: As an earlier analysis found, 180 million or so T cells yielded about 120 million unique TCR beta sequences. Inside one of the first data releases sat about 85 million unique TCRs taken from HLA-typed donors.

The CDR3 consists of 13 residues. Per the germline V gene, CDR1 is SGHRS and CDR2 is YFSETQ. Trimming left V 4 bases short and J 7 bases short, with 12 bases between. The PCR had 60 Vbeta and 13 Jbeta primers. Sequencing used immunoSEQ multiplex PCR; TCRdb keeps in-frame clones, though not all of them. The sample shows approximately 100,000 clones, roughly 80% of them seen only once. Comments on this clone: The same CDR3 arises from other DNA sequences in this sample as well.

The clonotype comes from a man aged 50 or older in good health and CMV-seronegative. V usage is TRBV5-1 and J usage is TRBJ2-1; TRBD1 is a possible D gene (6 bases). The source material was PBMCs. The CDR3 loop reads CASSLGARNEQFF. In DNA, the CDR3 is TGCGCCAGCAGCCTGGGGGCAAGGAATGAGCAGTTCTTC. The variable domain in full, completed from reference TRBV5-1 and TRBJ2-1, reads KAGVTQTPRYLIKTRGQQVTLSCSPISGHRSVSWYQQTPGQGLQFLFEYFSETQRNKGNFPGRFSGRQFSNSRSEMNVSTLELGDSALYLCASSLGARNEQFFGPGTRLTVL.